Listed below are T cell receptor beta chains from one sample, sequenced in a study of control samples from healthy donors and cancer patients. Some clones are missing from TCRdb's copy, which holds only in-frame ones; the method was immunoSEQ multiplex PCR. The data contain about 38,000 clones, more than 70% of them singletons. Input material: PBMCs. These receptors came from an older woman with lung cancer. Each CDR3 is given with its conserved first and last residue. Fields, in order: V gene, CDR3 length, J gene, CDR3 protein.

TRBV6-5	15	TRBJ2-2	CASSSGAANTGELFF
TRBV6-5	13	TRBJ1-5	CASRGGDGQPQHF
TRBV14	17	TRBJ1-1	CASSQGMKGRKNTEAFF
TRBV6-5	15	TRBJ1-5	CASSYGGASNQPQHF
TRBV3-1/TRBV3-2	13	TRBJ1-1	CASSNGPDTEAFF
TRBV27	14	TRBJ2-7	CASSELAASYEQYF
TRBV10-3	15	TRBJ2-7	CAISESRTRNYEQYF
TRBV13	16	TRBJ2-2	CASSSSAGENTGELFF
TRBV7-8	12	TRBJ1-3	CASSLGDNTIYF
TRBV7-2	12	TRBJ2-5	CASSLARETQYF
TRBV9	18	TRBJ2-3	CASSPWTSGATVTDTQYF
TRBV7-9	13	TRBJ1-2	CASSLSRGYGYTF
TRBV5-1	13	TRBJ1-2	CASSPAGDYGYTF
TRBV5-1	13	TRBJ2-3	CASRTVSTDTQYF
TRBV5-5	16	TRBJ2-7	CASSLTGQGQFYEQYF
TRBV5-1	15	TRBJ2-3	CASSLSGGGTDTQYF
TRBV19	13	TRBJ1-2	CASSTPSGGGYTF
TRBV9	15	TRBJ2-3	CASSRGGTSTDTQYF
TRBV6-5	13	TRBJ2-1	CASSAPGGNEQFF
TRBV5-1	12	TRBJ1-2	CASRQGEYGYTF
TRBV30	14	TRBJ2-5	CAWSIGTGRETQYF
TRBV7-8	18	TRBJ2-2	CASSKQGLPLLNTGELFF
TRBV7-2	17	TRBJ2-7	CASSPSAISGSTYEQYF
TRBV6-5	13	TRBJ2-2	CASSYAGLPELFF
TRBV30	15	TRBJ2-5	CAWGTSGRAGETQYF
TRBV18	15	TRBJ2-7	CASSLDRGPSYEQYF
TRBV7-2	14	TRBJ2-5	CASSGRAGRETQYF
TRBV29-1	13	TRBJ2-3	CSVSVGQTDTQYF
TRBV5-1	12	TRBJ2-5	CASSFWGETQYF
TRBV6-5	13	TRBJ1-6	CASERLQNSPLHF
TRBV13	16	TRBJ1-3	CASSDSRHFSGNTIYF
TRBV7-2	18	TRBJ2-2	CASSLVALAGADTGELFF